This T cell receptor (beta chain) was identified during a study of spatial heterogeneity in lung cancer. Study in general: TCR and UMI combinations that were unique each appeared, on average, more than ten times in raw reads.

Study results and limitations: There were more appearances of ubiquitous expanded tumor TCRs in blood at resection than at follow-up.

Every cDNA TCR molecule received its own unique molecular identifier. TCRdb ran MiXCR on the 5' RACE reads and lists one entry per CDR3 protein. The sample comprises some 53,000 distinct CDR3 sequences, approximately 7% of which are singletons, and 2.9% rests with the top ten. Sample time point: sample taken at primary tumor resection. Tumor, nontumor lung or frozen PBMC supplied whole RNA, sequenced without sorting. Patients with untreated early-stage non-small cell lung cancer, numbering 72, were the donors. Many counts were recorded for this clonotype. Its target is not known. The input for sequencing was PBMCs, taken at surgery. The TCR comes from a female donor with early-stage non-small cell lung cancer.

The CDR3 region has the DNA TGTGCCAGCAGCTCCCGGGCCAAAAATCGCCAAGAGACCCAGTACTTC. This codes for CASSSRAKNRQETQYF. The gene calls are TRBV3-1 and TRBJ2-5; unclear D gene. Germline lookup yields CDR1 LGHDT and CDR2 YNNKEL (reference sequence). V lost 5 bases and J lost 1, with 17 bases in between. This CDR3 comprises 16 residues.